The present entry profiles one T cell receptor (beta chain) with its context. Antigen: not known. This sample is part of a study of T cells expressing NK-cell markers. For the study at large: Cells sorted as CD3+CD56+NKG2C+, CD3+CD56+NKG2C- and CD3+CD56-NKG2C+ T cells supplied the TCR beta repertoires. Study-wide results and limits: One observes that, in several donors, these clonotypes were also the leading ones within the CD3+CD56-NKG2C+ fraction. The dominant NKG2C+ clonotypes represented roughly 1.0-7.5% of CD8+ T cells in five to seven donors. Uncertainty persisted over the HCMV specificity of expanded NKG2C+ T cell clones.

The CDR3 is 14 amino acids. Germline assignment: CDR1 LGHDT and CDR2 YNNKEL (reference sequence). TCRdb reprocessed the 5' RACE reads; each CDR3 protein has one entry and no DNA is given. The repertoire shows over 200,000 distinct CDR3 sequences; the top ten hold roughly 0.4%. Sequencing was performed on blood T cells: a sorted CD56 or NKG2C T cell subset, CD4+ or CD8+ T cells, or bulk PBMC T cells (not recorded which). The TCR was taken from a young man in good health. This sequence joins TRBV3-1 and TRBJ1-2; checking the TCRdb D call of TRBD1 is not possible without DNA. CDR3 amino acids: CASSTDRGNYGYTF. Combining the CDR3 with reference TRBV3-1 and TRBJ1-2 gives the whole variable domain DTAVSQTPKYLVTQMGNDKSIKCEQNLGHDTMYWYKQDSKKFLKIMFSYNNKELIINETVPNRFSPKSPDKAHLNLHINSLELGDSAVYFCASSTDRGNYGYTFGSGTRLTVV.